The 29 T cell receptor beta chains below all came from one sample that was sequenced in a study of shared clonotypes between healthy human individuals. Clones were read by immunoSEQ multiplex PCR, and TCRdb kept only the in-frame ones, dropping some. The repertoire holds a few million clones, with approximately 93% as singletons. Sequences were obtained from naive CD4+ T cells from PBMCs. As to subset: CD45RA+ positively selected. The receptor source for this set is a man between 18 and 35 years old in good health. Some clones in this sample may be carry-over from other donors' samples.

The table lists this clone with a count of one. This chain uses TRBV6-6 with TRBJ1-5, with TRBD1 as a possible D gene (6 bases). V shed 0 bases and J shed 4 bases, with 10 bases lying between them. This CDR3 has 15 amino acids. From germline, CDR1 is MNHNY and CDR2 SVGAGI (reference sequence). This CDR3 is CASSYSAGENQPQHF. CDR3 sequence (DNA): TGTGCCAGCAGTTACTCGGCAGGGGAAAATCAGCCCCAGCATTTT.

Written as DNA, the CDR3 is TGTGCCAGCAGTCAGTGGGGCACAGATACGCAGTATTTT. Amino acids: CASSQWGTDTQYF. This rearrangement joins TRBV7-3 to TRBJ2-3; D call uncertain. With 6 bases removed from V and 1 base from J, the gap between germline ends came to 8 bases. In germline, CDR1 is SGHTA, CDR2 FQGTGA. The CDR3 is 13 residues long.

This clone was seen more than once but under ten times. The identical CDR3 is also encoded by other nucleotide sequences in the sample. This sequence joins TRBV19 and TRBJ1-2; possibly TRBD1 for D (5 bases). Trimming took off 3 bases at V and 2 bases at J, with 7 bases between the two ends. The CDR3 sequence is 13 residues long. Germline values: CDR1 LNHDA, CDR2 SQIVND (reference sequence). CDR3 coding DNA: TGTGCCAGTAGTATCCGGGACAACTATGGCTACACCTTC. Translation: CASSIRDNYGYTF. Variable domain in full (rest from reference TRBV19 and TRBJ1-2): DGGITQSPKYLFRKEGQNVTLSCEQNLNHDAMYWYRQDPGQGLRLIYYSQIVNDFQKGDIAEGYSVSREKKESFPLTVTSAQKNPTAFYLCASSIRDNYGYTFGSGTRLTVV.

This clone is a singleton in its sample. The chain uses TRBV28 and TRBJ1-2, with D perhaps TRBD1 (5 bases). The CDR3 covers 15 residues. Trimming cost V 5 bases and J 5 bases, with 18 bases left between them. The V gene's germline CDR1 is MDHEN and CDR2 SYDVKM. The DNA of the CDR3 is TGTGCCAGCAGTCCCGGTAGCAGGGTGGGATATGGCTACACCTTC. Amino acid sequence: CASSPGSRVGYGYTF.

DNA of the CDR3: TGTGCCAGCAGCTTAACAGGGAAAGCTTTCTTT. Translation gives CASSLTGKAFF. The chain carries TRBV11-2 and TRBJ1-1; tentatively, D is TRBD1 (6 bases). With 2 bases removed from V and 9 bases from J, the gap between germline ends came to 7 bases. The CDR3 covers 11 residues. Germline CDR1 is SGHAT and CDR2 is FQNNGV.

The CDR3 DNA is TGTGCCAGTAGTATAGCGGGAGGGCCTCGGTATGAGCAGTTCTTC. This codes for CASSIAGGPRYEQFF. This sequence joins TRBV19 and TRBJ2-1; 8 positions match TRBD2. With V trimmed by 1 base and J by 8 bases, 7 bases remained unmatched. Germline lookup yields CDR1 LNHDA and CDR2 SQIVND (reference sequence). The CDR3 extends over 15 amino acids.

This chain joins TRBV7-9 and TRBJ2-3; 10 nucleotides agree with TRBD1. This CDR3 has 13 amino acids. The germline gives CDR1 SEHNR, CDR2 FQNEAQ (reference sequence). Unmatched junction bases numbered 3, after V lost 11 bases and J lost 1 base. CDR3 nucleotide sequence: TGTGCCTCCGGGACAGGGGGCACAGATACGCAGTATTTT. Residues: CASGTGGTDTQYF.

This clone was seen only once. The V and J genes are TRBV5-4 and TRBJ1-2; 10 bases fit TRBD1. The CDR3 is 15 residues long. Losses at the gene ends were 4 bases for V and 2 bases for J; bases not matched to a gene: 5. Germline V gene lookup returns CDR1 SGHNT and CDR2 YYREEE (reference sequence). The CDR3 bases are TGTGCCAGCAGCCCATTGGGACAGGGGAACTATGGCTACACCTTC. Translating gives CASSPLGQGNYGYTF.

This chain connects TRBV11-2 to TRBJ2-5; D is undetermined. V gave up 1 base and J gave up 7 bases, with 4 bases separating them. The CDR3 covers 11 residues. The germline CDR1 and CDR2 sequences are SGHAT and FQNNGV. Written as DNA, the CDR3 is TGTGCCAGCAGCTTAGGATGGACCCAGTACTTC. This sequence encodes CASSLGWTQYF.

This chain links TRBV29-1 with TRBJ2-7; D may be TRBD1 (6 bases). The V end was cut by 6 bases, the J end by 1 base, with 16 bases between. Germline assignment: CDR1 SQVTM and CDR2 ANQGSEA. The CDR3 runs to 14 residues. The CDR3 coding sequence is TGCAGCGTCAGACTATGGGGGCCGTCCTACGAGCAGTACTTC. The encoded protein is CSVRLWGPSYEQYF.

This clone has a handful of counts. This specimen includes other DNA sequences encoding the same CDR3. The V call is TRBV6-1, the J call TRBJ2-3; unclear D gene. Germline assignment: CDR1 MNHNS and CDR2 SASEGT. V lost 1 base and J lost 1, with 0 bases in between. The CDR3 contains 12 residues. The DNA of the CDR3 is TGTGCCAGCAGTGAAGGCACAGATACGCAGTATTTT. It translates to CASSEGTDTQYF.

The chain employs TRBV5-1 and TRBJ2-7; 7 bases are a match to TRBD1. In germline, CDR1 is SGHRS, CDR2 YFSETQ. The CDR3 is 15 amino acids. V lost 1 base, J lost 4 bases, and 8 bases stayed unmatched. CDR3 sequence (DNA): TGCGCCAGCAGCTTGTATATAGGGGGCGTTTACGAGCAGTACTTC. Encoded protein: CASSLYIGGVYEQYF.

The chain couples TRBV7-8 to TRBJ1-5; D perhaps matches TRBD1 (6 bases). CDR1 SGHVS and CDR2 FQNEAQ come from the germline V gene. CDR3 length equals 15 residues. Deletions cut 6 bases from V and 2 bases from J, with 14 bases between. CDR3 in DNA: TGTGCCAGCAGGCCCGGGTACAGGGGCAATCAGCCCCAGCATTTT. Translated: CASRPGYRGNQPQHF.

The CDR3 DNA sequence: TGTGCCAGCAGCTCAGTCACCGTCTCCTACAATGAGCAGTTCTTC. This translates into CASSSVTVSYNEQFF. V is TRBV11-3 and J is TRBJ2-1; no firm D call. V was pared by 4 bases and J by 0 bases, with 10 bases between. The length of the CDR3 is 15 residues. The germline CDR1 and CDR2 sequences are SGHNT and YENEEA.

V is TRBV2 and J is TRBJ1-5; a weak D match, TRBD1 (6 bases). This CDR3 comprises 14 residues. The germline V gene encodes CDR1 SNHLY and CDR2 FYNNEI. Trimming took 6 bases from V and 3 from J, leaving 12 bases between them. This CDR3 is CASRGTGYNQPQHF. CDR3 sequence (DNA): TGTGCCAGCAGGGGCACAGGGTACAATCAGCCCCAGCATTTT.

The genes are TRBV5-4 and TRBJ2-3, with D unresolved. V was cut by 3 bases and J by 4 bases, with 12 bases left in between. Looked up from germline, CDR1 is SGHNT and CDR2 is YYREEE (reference sequence). The CDR3 runs 14 residues. This chain's CDR3 is CASSSFGVADTQYF. CDR3 DNA: TGTGCCAGCAGCTCCTTTGGAGTCGCAGATACGCAGTATTTT.

This chain links TRBV25-1 with TRBJ1-1; 9 bases agree with TRBD1. V trimming: 7 bases; J trimming: 1 base; junction bases outside the gene matches: 4. Germline V lookup: CDR1 MGHDK, CDR2 SYGVNS. The CDR3 sequence is 14 residues long. CDR3 in amino acids: CASTGTGRNTEAFF. The CDR3 coding sequence is TGTGCCAGCACCGGGACAGGGAGGAACACTGAAGCTTTCTTT.

This clone was detected once. Other DNA variants within this sample encode the same CDR3. V gene TRBV10-3 combines with J gene TRBJ2-5, with TRBD1 matching over 9 bases. CDR1 ENHRY and CDR2 SYGVKD come from the germline V gene. The CDR3 runs to 13 residues. J was trimmed by 5 bases and V by 4 bases; bases with no gene match: 2. The CDR3 protein is CAISATGGETQYF. CDR3 nucleotide sequence: TGTGCCATCAGTGCAACAGGGGGCGAGACCCAGTACTTC.

This chain connects TRBV28 to TRBJ1-1; the D gene is possibly TRBD1 (5 bases). CDR3 length equals 19 residues. Germline CDR1 is MDHEN and CDR2 is SYDVKM. V was cut by 5 bases and J by 0 bases, with 25 bases left in between. The chain's CDR3 is CASSPAPGLGGGMNTEAFF. The CDR3 DNA follows: TGTGCCAGCAGTCCGGCCCCTGGACTTGGCGGGGGTATGAACACTGAAGCTTTCTTT.

The J gene is TRBJ2-1, the V gene TRBV27; D call uncertain. From germline, CDR1 is MNHEY and CDR2 SMNVEV (reference sequence). V lost 6 bases, J lost 9 bases, and 12 bases lay in between. This CDR3 comprises 12 residues. CDR3 sequence (DNA): TGTGCCAGCAGATTCCGGCTCGGTGAGCAGTTCTTC. Translation: CASRFRLGEQFF.

The V call is TRBV6-5, the J call TRBJ1-6; maybe TRBD1 (6 bases). Germline V gives CDR1 MNHEY, CDR2 SVGAGI. This CDR3 region has 16 residues. The germline V and J ends were trimmed by 4 bases and 9 bases, with 19 bases remaining between them. The CDR3 DNA reads as TGTGCCAGCAGTTCAAGGACGGGGGGCCATGGTTCACCCCTCCACTTT. Its translation: CASSSRTGGHGSPLHF.

V gene TRBV7-9 combines with J gene TRBJ1-1; 7 bases map to TRBD1. Germline lookup yields CDR1 SEHNR and CDR2 FQNEAQ (reference sequence). Trimming removed 5 bases from V and 4 bases from J; junction bases left unmatched: 4. The CDR3 has 13 amino acids. CDR3 DNA: TGTGCCAGCAGCCTGCAGGGGGTCACTGAAGCTTTCTTT. Amino acid sequence: CASSLQGVTEAFF.

Points on this clone: This sample includes further DNA sequences coding for the same CDR3. The rearrangement joins TRBV5-1 to TRBJ2-7, with unresolved D. V was pared by 0 bases and J by 0 bases, with 7 bases between. Per germline, CDR1 SGHRS and CDR2 YFSETQ. This CDR3 region has 14 residues. The CDR3 nucleotides are TGCGCCAGCAGCTTGGAACTCCGCTCCTACGAGCAGTACTTC. Amino acid sequence: CASSLELRSYEQYF.

Note on this clone: A junction boundary mismatches the germline segment, possibly from a read error. The rearrangement links TRBV7-9 to TRBJ2-1; 11 bases are a match to TRBD2. There are 15 residues in the CDR3. Germline V lookup: CDR1 SEHNR, CDR2 FQNEAQ (reference sequence). This chain's CDR3 is CASSLFSGRGLLGIF. In DNA, the CDR3 is TGTGCCAGCAGCTTATTTAGCGGGAGGGGACTGTTGGGGATCTTC.

This sequence joins TRBV2 and TRBJ1-5; a weak D match, TRBD1 (5 bases). The germline V gene has CDR1 SNHLY and CDR2 FYNNEI. The CDR3 contains 14 residues. Trimming shortened V by 4 bases and J by 6 bases, and 13 bases separated the two germline ends. The CDR3 loop is CASSGPGRSQPQHF. In DNA form, the CDR3 reads TGTGCCAGCAGTGGGCCAGGGAGGAGTCAGCCCCAGCATTTT.

The chain carries TRBV5-4 and TRBJ2-5, with TRBD2 matching 9 bases. This CDR3 is 15 amino acids long. The germline V gene has CDR1 SGHNT and CDR2 YYREEE (reference sequence). With V trimmed by 3 bases and J by 5 bases, 8 bases remained unmatched. The CDR3 DNA reads as TGTGCCAGCAGCTCCCAAGCGGGGGGATTGGAGACCCAGTACTTC. The encoded protein is CASSSQAGGLETQYF. Complete variable domain (other parts from reference TRBV5-4 and TRBJ2-5): ETGVTQSPTHLIKTRGQQVTLRCSSQSGHNTVSWYQQALGQGPQFIFQYYREEENGRGNFPPRFSGLQFPNYSSELNVNALELDDSALYLCASSSQAGGLETQYFGPGTRLLVL.

In regard to this clone: This CDR3 is also generated by other DNA sequences in the sample. The V and J genes are TRBV5-1 and TRBJ2-7; perhaps TRBD2 as D (5 bases). The CDR3 runs 13 residues. V gave up 0 bases and J gave up 3 bases, with 7 bases separating them. CDR1 is SGHRS, CDR2 YFSETQ, per germline. CDR3 nucleotides: TGCGCCAGCAGCTTGGATGGAGGCTACGAGCAGTACTTC. It encodes CASSLDGGYEQYF.

This sequence joins TRBV7-2 and TRBJ1-4; perhaps TRBD1 as D (6 bases). This CDR3 has 17 residues. With 5 bases removed from V and 7 bases from J, the gap between germline ends came to 23 bases. The germline CDR1 and CDR2 sequences are SGHTA and FQGNSA. CDR3 protein: CASSPYDGARGGEKLFF. The CDR3 nucleotides read TGTGCCAGCAGCCCCTACGACGGGGCCAGGGGAGGTGAAAAACTGTTTTTT. Variable domain in full (rest from reference TRBV7-2 and TRBJ1-4): GAGVSQSPSNKVTEKGKDVELRCDPISGHTALYWYRQSLGQGLEFLIYFQGNSAPDKSGLPSDRFSAERTGGSVSTLTIQRTQQEDSAVYLCASSPYDGARGGEKLFFGSGTQLSVL.

This chain joins TRBV30 and TRBJ2-5, with D possibly TRBD1 on 5 matching bases. In germline, CDR1 is GTSNPN, CDR2 SVGIG (reference sequence). The V end was cut by 2 bases, the J end by 6 bases, with 19 bases between. This CDR3 has 15 residues. The CDR3 reads CAWSPPQGFGKTQYF. In nucleotides, the CDR3 is TGTGCCTGGAGTCCCCCTCAGGGTTTCGGAAAGACCCAGTACTTC.